These 15 T cell receptor beta chains were all obtained from the same sample, sequenced in a study of T cells in Graves' hyperthyroidism and ophthalmopathy. Amplification targeted TCR beta CDR3 regions from RNA transcripts. A set of HTBI primers served as the primers for a first-round RT-PCR of the TCR CDR3. TCRdb analysed the multiplex PCR reads with MiXCR anew, one entry per CDR3 protein. The sample holds 400,000 to 450,000 distinct CDR3 sequences, approximately 14% seen once. Sample: blood. These receptors all come from a man between 18 and 35 years old with Graves' ophthalmopathy.

In this sample, this clonotype turned up many times. This chain joins TRBV29-1 and TRBJ1-1; the D is unclear. Trimming pared 3 bases from V and 3 bases from J, leaving 11 bases between. This CDR3 contains 13 residues. The germline gives CDR1 SQVTM, CDR2 ANQGSEA. The CDR3 DNA is TGCAGCGTTGATGACGGGGATTACACTGAAGCTTTCTTT. It yields the protein CSVDDGDYTEAFF.

J is TRBJ2-7 and V is TRBV7-2; 8 bases map to TRBD1. V shed 8 bases and J 6 bases; nucleotides not matched to a gene: 9. Germline V lookup: CDR1 SGHTA, CDR2 FQGNSA. CDR3 length: 13 amino acids. CDR3 loop: CASDRQGRSEQYF. In DNA, the CDR3 is TGTGCCAGCGACCGACAGGGGAGAAGCGAGCAGTACTTC. Based on the CDR3 plus reference TRBV7-2 and TRBJ2-7, the full variable domain is GAGVSQSPSNKVTEKGKDVELRCDPISGHTALYWYRQSLGQGLEFLIYFQGNSAPDKSGLPSDRFSAERTGGSVSTLTIQRTQQEDSAVYLCASDRQGRSEQYFGPGTRLTVT.

V gene TRBV25-1 combines with J gene TRBJ1-4; tentatively, D is TRBD1 (5 bases). V lost 8 bases, J lost 7 bases, and 14 bases lay in between. This CDR3 contains 13 residues. The V gene's germline CDR1 is MGHDK and CDR2 SYGVNS. CDR3 sequence reads: CASSNEGSEKLFF. The CDR3 DNA follows: TGTGCCAGCTCGAATGAGGGGTCTGAAAAACTGTTTTTT.

This clonotype was seen a few times. A junction boundary mismatches the germline segment, possibly from a read error. The J gene is TRBJ2-5, the V gene TRBV3-1, with TRBD2 matching over 10 bases. Germline V gene lookup returns CDR1 LGHDT and CDR2 YNNKEL (reference sequence). There are 16 residues in the CDR3. The CDR3, as DNA: TGTGCCGGCAGCCAAGACCCTAGCGGGGGCCAAGAGACCCAGTACTTC. Protein sequence: CAGSQDPSGGQETQYF.

A remark on this clonotype: A much larger clone differs from this one at a single base, so this may be a read error. The CDR3 protein is CASSPYGTGAPYNEQYF. The CDR3 region has the DNA TGTGCCAGCTCACCGTATGGGACGGGGGCGCCCTACAATGAGCAGTACTTC. V usage is TRBV18 and J usage is TRBJ2-1, with D perhaps being TRBD1 or TRBD2 (6 bases each). The better agreement between TRBJ2-7 and the DNA end casts doubt on the J call. CDR1 KGHSH and CDR2 LQKENI come from the germline V gene. The CDR3 has 17 amino acids.

This clonotype was counted at least ten times. V and J are TRBV4-1 and TRBJ2-7; no firm D call. The CDR3 is 12 amino acids. Germline V lookup: CDR1 MGHRA, CDR2 YSYEKL. V was pared by 1 base and J by 2 bases, with 3 bases between. The CDR3 protein is CASSQVAYEQYF. In DNA, the CDR3 is TGCGCCAGCAGCCAAGTGGCCTACGAGCAGTACTTC.

This clonotype has a count of ten or more. This rearrangement joins TRBV12-3 or TRBV12-4 to TRBJ2-5, with D perhaps TRBD1 (6 bases). There are 14 residues in the CDR3. V was pared by 7 bases and J by 4 bases, with 16 bases between. The chain's CDR3 is CASIVQGVGETQYF. The CDR3 DNA follows: TGTGCCAGCATCGTACAGGGTGTAGGAGAGACCCAGTACTTC.

Turning to this clonotype: This could be a read error, since a much larger clone is one nucleotide away. The chain is built from TRBV12-3 or TRBV12-4 and TRBJ1-5; 7 bases fit TRBD1. CDR3 size: 16 residues. J was trimmed by 0 bases and V by 6 bases; bases with no gene match: 8. The CDR3 here is CASSKGAGFSNQPQHF. CDR3 coding DNA: TGTGCCAGCAGCAAGGGGGCAGGCTTTAGCAATCAGCCCCAGCATTTT.

The J gene is TRBJ2-7, the V gene TRBV10-2, with a tentative D call TRBD1 (6 bases). V lost 3 bases, J lost 4 bases, and 16 bases lay in between. The CDR3 length is 15 residues. Germline V gene sequence: CDR1 WSHSY, CDR2 SAAADI. DNA of the CDR3: TGCGCCAGCAGTGACCAGGGGAGATTGGGGTACGAGCAGTACTTC. It codes for CASSDQGRLGYEQYF.

There are a few counts of this clonotype. The chain uses TRBV27 and TRBJ2-1; possible D gene TRBD2, 6 bases. The V and J ends lost 1 base and 7 bases respectively, with 8 bases between them. The germline V gene has CDR1 MNHEY and CDR2 SMNVEV (reference sequence). The CDR3 extends over 13 amino acids. CDR3 in DNA: TGTGCCAGCAGTTTATATGGAGGGAATGAGCAGTTCTTC. Translation gives CASSLYGGNEQFF.

This clonotype was detected only a few times. V usage is TRBV9 and J usage is TRBJ2-3; 8 positions agree with TRBD2. J gave up 5 bases and V 4 bases, and 18 bases lay outside the gene matches. This CDR3 contains 18 residues. The germline gives CDR1 SGDLS, CDR2 YYNGEE. The CDR3 region is CASSSPKGPGRAGDTQYF. In DNA form, the CDR3 reads TGTGCCAGCAGCTCCCCCAAGGGTCCCGGGAGGGCCGGAGATACGCAGTATTTT. Supplemented by reference TRBV9 and TRBJ2-3, the full variable domain reads DSGVTQTPKHLITATGQRVTLRCSPRSGDLSVYWYQQSLDQGLQFLIQYYNGEERAKGNILERFSAQQFPDLHSELNLSSLELGDSALYFCASSSPKGPGRAGDTQYFGPGTRLTVL.

This chain joins TRBV2 and TRBJ2-5; the D is unclear. This CDR3 contains 12 residues. In germline, CDR1 is SNHLY, CDR2 FYNNEI. Between the trimmed V and J ends, which lost 5 bases and 7 bases, there was a span of 11 bases. CDR3 bases: TGTGCCAGCAGTTACGTTTGGGGGACCCAGTACTTC. Amino acid sequence: CASSYVWGTQYF.

In this sample, this clonotype turned up a few times. The chain carries TRBV9 and TRBJ2-1; D call uncertain. V lost 0 bases and J lost 0, with 7 bases in between. This CDR3 comprises 15 residues. Germline CDR1 SGDLS, CDR2 YYNGEE. CDR3 in DNA: TGTGCCAGCAGCGTAGACCTTTACTCCTACAATGAGCAGTTCTTC. Its translation is CASSVDLYSYNEQFF. The variable domain in full, with the rest retrieved from reference TRBV9 and TRBJ2-1, is DSGVTQTPKHLITATGQRVTLRCSPRSGDLSVYWYQQSLDQGLQFLIQYYNGEERAKGNILERFSAQQFPDLHSELNLSSLELGDSALYFCASSVDLYSYNEQFFGPGTRLTVL.

The sample holds many counts of this clonotype. The rearrangement joins TRBV11-1 to TRBJ1-6; 7 bases are shared with TRBD1. The V gene end was trimmed by 5 bases and the J gene end by 7 bases; junction bases not matched to a gene: 11. The CDR3 totals 16 residues. Germline-derived CDR1 and CDR2 are SGHAT and FQDESV (reference sequence). CDR3 nucleotide sequence: TGTGCCAGCAGCCCCAGACAGGGCCTCTGGAATTCACCCCTCCACTTT. This encodes CASSPRQGLWNSPLHF.

This clonotype was seen at least ten times. V usage is TRBV2 and J usage is TRBJ1-1; D gene unclear. Germline assignment: CDR1 SNHLY and CDR2 FYNNEI. The CDR3 contains 11 residues. The V gene lost 2 bases and the J gene lost 11 bases, with 9 bases spanning the gap. CDR3: CASSEQAEAFF. The CDR3, as DNA: TGTGCCAGCAGTGAACAGGCGGAGGCTTTCTTT.